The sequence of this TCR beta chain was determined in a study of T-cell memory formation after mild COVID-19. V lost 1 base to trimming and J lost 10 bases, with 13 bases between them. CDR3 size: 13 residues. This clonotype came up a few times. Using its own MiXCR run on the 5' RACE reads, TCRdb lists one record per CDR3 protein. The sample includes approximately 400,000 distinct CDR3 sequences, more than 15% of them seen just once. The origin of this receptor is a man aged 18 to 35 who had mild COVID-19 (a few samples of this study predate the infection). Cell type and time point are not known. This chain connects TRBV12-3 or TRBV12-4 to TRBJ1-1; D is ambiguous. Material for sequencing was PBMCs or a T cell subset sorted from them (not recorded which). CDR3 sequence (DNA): TGTGCCAGCAGTTTAGAGGAACCATACAGAGCTTTCTTT. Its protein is CASSLEEPYRAFF.